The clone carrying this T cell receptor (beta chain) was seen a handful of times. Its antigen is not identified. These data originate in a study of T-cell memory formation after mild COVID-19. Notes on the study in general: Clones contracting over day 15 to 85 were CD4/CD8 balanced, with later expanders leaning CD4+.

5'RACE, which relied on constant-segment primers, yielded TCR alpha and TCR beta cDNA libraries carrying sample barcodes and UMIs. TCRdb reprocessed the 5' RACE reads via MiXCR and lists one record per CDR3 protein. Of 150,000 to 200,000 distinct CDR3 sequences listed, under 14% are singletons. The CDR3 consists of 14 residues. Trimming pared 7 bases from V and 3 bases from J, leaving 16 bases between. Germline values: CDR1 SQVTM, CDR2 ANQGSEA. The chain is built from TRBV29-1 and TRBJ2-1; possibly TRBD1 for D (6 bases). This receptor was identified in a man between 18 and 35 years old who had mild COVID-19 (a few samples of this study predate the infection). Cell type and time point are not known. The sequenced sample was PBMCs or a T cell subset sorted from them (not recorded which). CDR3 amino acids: CSGRQAEFYNEQFF. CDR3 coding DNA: TGCAGCGGACGACAGGCCGAATTCTACAATGAGCAGTTCTTC.